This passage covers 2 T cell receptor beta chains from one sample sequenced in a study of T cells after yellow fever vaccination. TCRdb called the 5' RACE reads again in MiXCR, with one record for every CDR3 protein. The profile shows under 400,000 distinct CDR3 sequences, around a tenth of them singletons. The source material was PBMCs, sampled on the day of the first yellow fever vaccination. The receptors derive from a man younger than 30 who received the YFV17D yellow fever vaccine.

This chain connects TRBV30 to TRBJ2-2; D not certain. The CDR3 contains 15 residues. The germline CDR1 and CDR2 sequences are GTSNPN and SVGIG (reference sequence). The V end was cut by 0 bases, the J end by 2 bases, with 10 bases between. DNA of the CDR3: TGTGCCTGGAGTGTATTAGCAGTTAACACCGGGGAGCTGTTTTTT. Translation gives CAWSVLAVNTGELFF.

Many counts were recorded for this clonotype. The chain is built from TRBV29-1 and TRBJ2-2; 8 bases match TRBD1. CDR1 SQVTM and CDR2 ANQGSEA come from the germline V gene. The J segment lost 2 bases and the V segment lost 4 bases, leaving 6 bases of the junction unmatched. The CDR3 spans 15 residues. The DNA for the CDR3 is TGCAGCGTTGTATCGCAGGGGGCCAACACCGGGGAGCTGTTTTTT. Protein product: CSVVSQGANTGELFF.